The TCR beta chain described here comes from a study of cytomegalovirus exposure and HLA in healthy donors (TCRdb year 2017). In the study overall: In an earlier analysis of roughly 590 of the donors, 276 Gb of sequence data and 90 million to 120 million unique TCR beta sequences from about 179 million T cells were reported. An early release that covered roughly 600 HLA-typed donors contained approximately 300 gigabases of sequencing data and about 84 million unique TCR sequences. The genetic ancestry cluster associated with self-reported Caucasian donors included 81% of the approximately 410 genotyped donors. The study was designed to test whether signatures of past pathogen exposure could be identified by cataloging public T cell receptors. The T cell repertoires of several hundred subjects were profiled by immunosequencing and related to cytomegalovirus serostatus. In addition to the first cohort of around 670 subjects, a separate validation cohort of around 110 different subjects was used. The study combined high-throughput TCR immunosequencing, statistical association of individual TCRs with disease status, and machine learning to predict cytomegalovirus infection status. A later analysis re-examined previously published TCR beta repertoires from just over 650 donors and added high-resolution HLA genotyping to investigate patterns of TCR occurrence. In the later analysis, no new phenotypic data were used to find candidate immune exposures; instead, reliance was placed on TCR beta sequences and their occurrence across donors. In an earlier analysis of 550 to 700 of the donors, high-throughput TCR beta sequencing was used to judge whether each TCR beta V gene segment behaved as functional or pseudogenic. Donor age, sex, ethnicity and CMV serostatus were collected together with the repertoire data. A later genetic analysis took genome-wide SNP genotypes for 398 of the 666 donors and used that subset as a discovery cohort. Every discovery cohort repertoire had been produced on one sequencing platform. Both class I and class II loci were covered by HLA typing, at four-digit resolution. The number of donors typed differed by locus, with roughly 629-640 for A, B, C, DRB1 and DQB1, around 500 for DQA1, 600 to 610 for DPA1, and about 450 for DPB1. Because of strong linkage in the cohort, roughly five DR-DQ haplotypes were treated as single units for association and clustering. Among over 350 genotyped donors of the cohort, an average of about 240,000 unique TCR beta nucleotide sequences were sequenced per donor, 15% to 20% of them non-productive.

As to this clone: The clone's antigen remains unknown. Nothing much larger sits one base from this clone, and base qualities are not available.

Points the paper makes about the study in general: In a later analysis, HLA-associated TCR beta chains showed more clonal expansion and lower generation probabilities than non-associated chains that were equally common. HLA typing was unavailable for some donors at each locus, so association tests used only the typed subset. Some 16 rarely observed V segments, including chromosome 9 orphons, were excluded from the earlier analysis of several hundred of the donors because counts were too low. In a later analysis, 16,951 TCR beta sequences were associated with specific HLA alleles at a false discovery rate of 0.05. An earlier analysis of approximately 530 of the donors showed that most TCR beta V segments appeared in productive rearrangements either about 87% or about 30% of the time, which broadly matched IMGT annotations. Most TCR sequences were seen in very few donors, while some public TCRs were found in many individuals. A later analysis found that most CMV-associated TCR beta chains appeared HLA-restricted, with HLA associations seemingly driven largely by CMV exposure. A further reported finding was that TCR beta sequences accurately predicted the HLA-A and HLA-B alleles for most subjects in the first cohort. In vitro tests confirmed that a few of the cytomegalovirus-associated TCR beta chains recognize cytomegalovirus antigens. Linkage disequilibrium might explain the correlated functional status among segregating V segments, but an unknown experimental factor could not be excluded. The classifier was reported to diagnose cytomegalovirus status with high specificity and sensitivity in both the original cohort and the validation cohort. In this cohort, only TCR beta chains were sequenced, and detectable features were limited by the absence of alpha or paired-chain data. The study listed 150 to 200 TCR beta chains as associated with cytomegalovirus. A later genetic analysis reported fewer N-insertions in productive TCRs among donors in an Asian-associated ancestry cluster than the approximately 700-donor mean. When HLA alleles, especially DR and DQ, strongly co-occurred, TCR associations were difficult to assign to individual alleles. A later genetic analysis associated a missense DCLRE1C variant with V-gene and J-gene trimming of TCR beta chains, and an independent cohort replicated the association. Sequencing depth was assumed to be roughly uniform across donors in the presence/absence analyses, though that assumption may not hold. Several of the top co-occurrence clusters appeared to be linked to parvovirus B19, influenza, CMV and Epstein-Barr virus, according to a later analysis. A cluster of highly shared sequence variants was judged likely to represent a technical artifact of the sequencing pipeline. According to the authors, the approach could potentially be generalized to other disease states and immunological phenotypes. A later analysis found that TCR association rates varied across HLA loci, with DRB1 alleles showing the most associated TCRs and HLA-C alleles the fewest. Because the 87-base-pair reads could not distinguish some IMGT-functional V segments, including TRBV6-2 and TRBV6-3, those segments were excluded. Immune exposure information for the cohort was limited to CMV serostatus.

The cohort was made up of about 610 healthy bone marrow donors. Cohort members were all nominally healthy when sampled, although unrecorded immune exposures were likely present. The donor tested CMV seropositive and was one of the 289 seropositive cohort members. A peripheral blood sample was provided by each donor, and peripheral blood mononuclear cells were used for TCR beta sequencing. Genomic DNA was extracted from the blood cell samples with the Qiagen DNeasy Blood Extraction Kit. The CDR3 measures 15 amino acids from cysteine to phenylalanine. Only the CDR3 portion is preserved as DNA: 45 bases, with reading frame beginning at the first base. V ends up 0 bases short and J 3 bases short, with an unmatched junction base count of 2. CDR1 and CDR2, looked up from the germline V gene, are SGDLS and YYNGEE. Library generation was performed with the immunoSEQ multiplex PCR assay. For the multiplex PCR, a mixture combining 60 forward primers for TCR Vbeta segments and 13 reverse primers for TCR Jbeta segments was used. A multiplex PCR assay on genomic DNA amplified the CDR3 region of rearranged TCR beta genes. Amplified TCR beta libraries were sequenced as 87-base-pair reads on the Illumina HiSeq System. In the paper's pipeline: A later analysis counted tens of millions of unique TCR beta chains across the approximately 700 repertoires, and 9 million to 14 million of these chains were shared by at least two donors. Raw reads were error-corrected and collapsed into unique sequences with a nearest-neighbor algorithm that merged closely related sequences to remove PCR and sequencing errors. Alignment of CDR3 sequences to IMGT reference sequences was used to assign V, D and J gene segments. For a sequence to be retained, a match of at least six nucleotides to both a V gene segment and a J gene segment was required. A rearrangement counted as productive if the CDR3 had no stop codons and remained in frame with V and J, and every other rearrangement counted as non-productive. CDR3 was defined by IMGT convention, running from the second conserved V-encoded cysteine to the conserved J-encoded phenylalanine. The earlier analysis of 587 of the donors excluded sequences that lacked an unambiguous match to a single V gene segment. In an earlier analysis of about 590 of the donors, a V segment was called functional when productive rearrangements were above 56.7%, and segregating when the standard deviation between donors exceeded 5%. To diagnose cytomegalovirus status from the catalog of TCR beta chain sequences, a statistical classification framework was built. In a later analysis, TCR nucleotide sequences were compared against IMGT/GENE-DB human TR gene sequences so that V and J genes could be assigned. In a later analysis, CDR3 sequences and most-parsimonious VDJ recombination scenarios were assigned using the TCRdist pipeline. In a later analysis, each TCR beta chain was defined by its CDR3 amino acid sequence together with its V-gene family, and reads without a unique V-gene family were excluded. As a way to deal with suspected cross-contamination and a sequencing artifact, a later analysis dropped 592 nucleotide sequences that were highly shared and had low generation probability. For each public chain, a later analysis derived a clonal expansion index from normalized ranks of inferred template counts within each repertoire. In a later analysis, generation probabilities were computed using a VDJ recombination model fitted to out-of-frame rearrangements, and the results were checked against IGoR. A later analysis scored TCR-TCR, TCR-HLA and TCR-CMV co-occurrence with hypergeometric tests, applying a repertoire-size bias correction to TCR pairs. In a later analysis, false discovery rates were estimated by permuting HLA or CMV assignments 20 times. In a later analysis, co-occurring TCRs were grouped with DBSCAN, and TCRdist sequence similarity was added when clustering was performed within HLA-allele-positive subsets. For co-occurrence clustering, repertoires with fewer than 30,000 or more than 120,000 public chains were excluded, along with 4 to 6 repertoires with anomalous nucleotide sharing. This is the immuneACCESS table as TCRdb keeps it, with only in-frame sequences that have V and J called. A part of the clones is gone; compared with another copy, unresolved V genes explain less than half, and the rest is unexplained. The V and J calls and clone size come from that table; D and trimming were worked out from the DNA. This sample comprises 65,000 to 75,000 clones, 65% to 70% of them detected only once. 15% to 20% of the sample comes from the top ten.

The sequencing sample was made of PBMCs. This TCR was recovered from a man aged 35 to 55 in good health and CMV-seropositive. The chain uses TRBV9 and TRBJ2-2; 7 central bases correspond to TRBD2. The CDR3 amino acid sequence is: CASSVGLADTGELFF. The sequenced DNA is TGTGCCAGCAGCGTAGGGCTAGCGGACACCGGGGAGCTGTTTTTT.